The 7 T cell receptor beta chains listed next were all sequenced from one sample in a study of memory CD4+ T cells and cytomegalovirus serostatus. The sort gate was single viable CD3+CD4+CD8-CD45RO+ cells for memory CD4+ T cells. The assay was immunoSEQ multiplex PCR, and TCRdb's table has in-frame clones only and misses some. The sample has over 40,000 clones; roughly 72% are singletons. Source material: memory CD4+ T cells from blood. Source of these receptors: an adult in good health and CMV-seropositive.

V gene TRBV18 combines with J gene TRBJ2-6; D unresolved. The CDR3 is 19 residues long. Germline V gene lookup returns CDR1 KGHSH and CDR2 LQKENI. V was cut by 1 base and J by 0 bases, with 16 bases left in between. The CDR3 DNA follows: TGTGCCAGCTCACCACGTCCAGGAGACTTCACCTCTGGGGCCAACGTCCTGACTTTC. Amino acid sequence: CASSPRPGDFTSGANVLTF.

The CDR3 region is CASSSGGDSTDTQYF. In nucleotides, the CDR3 is TGTGCCAGCAGCTCTGGCGGGGATAGCACAGATACGCAGTATTTT. The chain recombines TRBV2 with TRBJ2-3, with D possibly being TRBD2 (6 bases). V dropped 6 bases and J dropped 0 bases, with 13 bases sitting between them. The germline CDR1 and CDR2 sequences are SNHLY and FYNNEI. The CDR3 is 15 amino acids.

The rearrangement uses TRBV4-1 and TRBJ1-2; 10 bases match TRBD1. V lost 1 base and J lost 1; bases outside the gene matches: 3. Germline-derived CDR1 and CDR2 are MGHRA and YSYEKL. The CDR3 extends over 16 amino acids. The CDR3 bases are TGCGCCAGCAGCCAAGTGAGGACAGGGGGTAACTATGGCTACACCTTC. Translated, it gives CASSQVRTGGNYGYTF.

This chain connects TRBV4-1 to TRBJ1-2; D is undetermined. Germline loops: CDR1 MGHRA, CDR2 YSYEKL. V was pared by 0 bases and J by 4 bases, with 12 bases between. The CDR3 spans 15 residues. CDR3 nucleotide sequence: TGCGCCAGCAGCCAAGAGATGTCTACGGGCTATGGCTACACCTTC. Encoded protein: CASSQEMSTGYGYTF.

J is TRBJ2-6 and V is TRBV7-2, with a tentative D call TRBD1 (5 bases). Trimming stripped 2 bases from V and 0 bases from J, with 8 bases between. The V gene's germline CDR1 is SGHTA and CDR2 FQGNSA. The CDR3 consists of 16 residues. The CDR3 spells CASSLRQHSGANVLTF. The CDR3 nucleotides read TGTGCCAGCAGCTTAAGACAGCACTCTGGGGCCAACGTCCTGACTTTC.

The J gene is TRBJ1-4, the V gene TRBV10-3, with 9 bases fitting TRBD1. V trimming: 8 bases; J trimming: 4 bases; junction bases outside the gene matches: 11. Germline CDR1 reads ENHRY; CDR2 reads SYGVKD. This CDR3 is built from 16 residues. The CDR3 sequence: CAIGDRELGGNEKLFF. Written as DNA, the CDR3 is TGTGCCATCGGGGACAGGGAACTGGGAGGTAATGAAAAACTGTTTTTT.

The J gene is TRBJ1-1, the V gene TRBV6-4; possible D gene TRBD1, 6 bases. The CDR3 is 14 residues long. Looked up from germline, CDR1 is MRHNA and CDR2 is SNTAGT. Trimming removed 3 bases from V and 3 bases from J, with 11 bases in between. This chain's CDR3 is CASSETPGDTEAFF. The CDR3 DNA reads as TGTGCCAGCAGTGAAACCCCAGGGGACACTGAAGCTTTCTTT.